This TCR beta chain was observed in a study of blood T cell repertoires in COVID-19 (dated by TCRdb to 2020 to 2021). Describing the broader study: Samples from collaborators originated in the United States, Italy and Spain and spanned both the acute and convalescent phases of COVID-19. The material from the prospective study consisted of cDNA or gDNA derived from T cells, B-cell-depleted T cells, or PBMCs. The dataset comprised deeply sampled blood TCRbeta repertoires from subjects exposed to, actively infected with, or recovered from COVID-19. The repertoires were released in a freely available public database intended as a resource for research on the immune response to SARS-CoV-2. Samples came from the ongoing ImmuneRACE study (first 160 participants) plus 1,254 subjects from 6 global collaborators. Sample metadata almost always included a de-identified subject ID, COVID-19 status, age in years and sex. HLA class I and class II types, where available, came from metadata supplied by the sample provider rather than from assay-based typing.

CDR1 is given as SGHRS and CDR2 as YFSETQ, both from the germline V gene. Between the V and J ends, shortened by 1 base and 0 bases respectively, the junction contains 14 bases. From cysteine to phenylalanine, the CDR3 is 18 amino acids long. The retained sequence is limited to the CDR3, 54 bases, with the frame set at the first base. The collaborating institutions used their own protocols to collect whole blood in K2EDTA tubes. Collaborator samples were shipped for TCRbeta analysis as frozen whole blood, isolated PBMCs, or DNA extracted from either sample type. The immunoSEQ Assay, a bias-controlled multiplex PCR, was used to amplify TCRbeta CDR3 regions from genomic DNA. On the study's bioinformatics: Nucleated cell counts per sample were estimated from amplification of reference gene primers within the assay. Sequence reads were collapsed and filtered to measure the absolute abundance of every unique TCRbeta CDR3 rearrangement. For each sample, productive Simpson clonality was calculated by taking the square root of Simpson's diversity index across productive rearrangements. This is the immuneACCESS table as TCRdb keeps it, with only in-frame sequences that have V and J called. A part of the clones is gone; compared with another copy, unresolved V genes explain less than half, and the rest is unexplained. That table furnishes V, J and clone size, whereas the DNA furnished D and trimming. The sample records around 230,000 clones, approximately 83% of which are singletons. Over 8% of the sample is held by the ten biggest clonotypes.

Study-wide findings and limitations: Clinical and demographic metadata were provided uncurated, with the amount varying by source and participant.

With respect to this clone: Its antigen is currently not known. No base-level quality is on record; no much larger clone is a single base apart.

The sequenced material came from peripheral blood. The chain uses TRBV5-1 and TRBJ1-6; no D gene is confidently identified. This TCR derives from a woman older than 75 with acute or convalescent COVID-19. The DNA reads TGCGCCAGCAGCTTGATCCCACAGATGAGCTCCTATAATTCACCCCTCCACTTT. The encoded protein is CASSLIPQMSSYNSPLHF.